This TCR beta chain was observed in a study of monozygotic twins with cystic fibrosis. Across the whole study: Libraries were built from approximately 3 micrograms of fragmented DNA using approximately 15 PCR cycles.

TCRdb keeps only in-frame clones here, not all; method: immunoSEQ multiplex PCR. In the table there are 12,000 to 15,000 clones, 85% to 90% of which are singletons. Germline CDR1 and CDR2: SGHRS and YFSETQ. V was trimmed by 2 bases and J by 4 bases, leaving 16 bases between them. The CDR3 consists of 17 residues. V usage is TRBV5-1 and J usage is TRBJ2-6, with D perhaps matching TRBD1 (6 bases). The sequence was collected from a boy aged 5-17 years with cystic fibrosis. The sequencing sample was made of blood. CDR3 amino acids: CASSFSPTGSGANVLTF. CDR3 coding DNA: TGCGCCAGCAGCTTTTCCCCGACAGGCTCGGGGGCCAACGTCCTGACTTTC.